Below, 28 T cell receptor beta chains from the same sample are listed, as sequenced in a study of T cell changes during pregnancy in multiple sclerosis (dated by TCRdb to about 2019). The library was produced with the immunoSEQ multiplex PCR assay. TCRdb limited this immuneACCESS table to in-frame rearrangements with V and J called. A share of clones is missing; checked studies link under half to unresolved V genes, and the rest is unexplained. This sample has 80,000 to 100,000 clones in its table, and 90% of those were observed once. Of the sample, approximately 0.76% is held by the ten largest clones. The sample consisted of peripheral blood, taken in the second trimester of pregnancy. The receptors here all came from a female donor in good health, enrolled as a control in a pregnancy study.

The gene calls are TRBV6-1 and TRBJ1-5, with D unresolved. Germline CDR1 reads MNHNS; CDR2 reads SASEGT. V gave up 3 bases and J gave up 6 bases, with 9 bases separating them. The CDR3 spans 13 residues. Here the CDR3 DNA reads TGTGCCAGCAGTGATCTTCGGGGTCAGCCCCAGCATTTT. It specifies CASSDLRGQPQHF.

The V and J genes are TRBV7-6 and TRBJ2-7, with 8 bases fitting TRBD1. V dropped 7 bases and J dropped 3; count of bases not matched to a gene: 11. Germline V gene sequence: CDR1 SGHVS, CDR2 FNYEAQ. This CDR3 is built from 15 residues. In DNA form, the CDR3 reads TGTGCCAGCACCGTAGGACAGGGAGACGGCTACGAGCAGTACTTC. Its translation is CASTVGQGDGYEQYF.

The rearrangement links TRBV28 to TRBJ1-2, with TRBD1 identical over 8 bases. The V and J ends lost 3 bases and 3 bases, in that order; junction bases with no gene match: 3. Germline CDR1 MDHEN, CDR2 SYDVKM. The CDR3 contains 14 residues. The CDR3 coding sequence is TGTGCCAGCAGTTTCCGGGACAGGTACTATGGCTACACCTTC. It is translated as CASSFRDRYYGYTF.

The chain employs TRBV2 and TRBJ1-5; maybe TRBD1 (5 bases). The germline V and J ends were trimmed by 2 bases and 0 bases, with 17 bases remaining between them. Germline CDR1 SNHLY, CDR2 FYNNEI. The CDR3 spans 18 residues. The CDR3 DNA reads as TGTGCCAGCAGTGAAAACAGGTGGCCTCTATATAGCAATCAGCCCCAGCATTTT. It translates to CASSENRWPLYSNQPQHF.

The chain employs TRBV19 and TRBJ1-5; D is perhaps TRBD1 (5 bases). This CDR3 region has 14 residues. V lost 11 bases to trimming and J lost 7 bases, with 21 bases between them. The germline V gene encodes CDR1 LNHDA and CDR2 SQIVND (reference sequence). The CDR3 nucleotides read TGTGCCGGAAGGGACTTCCCAATCCGGCAGCCCCAGCATTTT. Translation gives CAGRDFPIRQPQHF.

The CDR3 is CASSVSQGARNSPLHF. In DNA form, the CDR3 reads TGTGCCAGCAGTGTGTCCCAGGGGGCTCGGAATTCACCCCTCCACTTT. The chain has TRBV2 and TRBJ1-6, with 8 bases matching TRBD1. The CDR3 is 16 amino acids. The V and J ends lost 4 bases and 7 bases, in that order; junction bases with no gene match: 9. The germline V gene encodes CDR1 SNHLY and CDR2 FYNNEI.

The chain uses TRBV29-1 and TRBJ1-1; 8 nucleotides agree with TRBD1. The length of the CDR3 is 14 residues. The ends lost 5 bases at V and 0 bases at J; junction bases unmatched: 5. Germline lookup yields CDR1 SQVTM and CDR2 ANQGSEA. Written as DNA, the CDR3 is TGCAGCGTTAGGGCAGGGGGCATGAACACTGAAGCTTTCTTT. Protein product: CSVRAGGMNTEAFF.

In this sample, this clone turned up a few times. The chain employs TRBV20-1 and TRBJ1-1, with 9 bases aligning to TRBD1. Trimming removed 0 bases from V and 12 bases from J; junction bases left unmatched: 2. This CDR3 is 11 amino acids long. In germline, CDR1 is DFQATT, CDR2 SNEGSKA (reference sequence). DNA of the CDR3: TGCAGTGCTAGAGAGGGGACAGGGTCTTTCTTT. This sequence encodes CSAREGTGSFF.

The genes are TRBV28 and TRBJ1-1; maybe TRBD1 (6 bases). This CDR3 spans 15 amino acids. CDR1 and CDR2 from the germline V gene are MDHEN and SYDVKM. V lost 5 bases and J lost 1, with 14 bases in between. In DNA, the CDR3 is TGTGCCAGCAGTCCCTCAGACAGGACGAACACTGAAGCTTTCTTT. This sequence encodes CASSPSDRTNTEAFF.

The gene calls are TRBV18 and TRBJ1-5, with 8 bases aligning to TRBD1. CDR3 size: 14 residues. With 3 bases clipped from V and 6 bases from J, the junction kept 4 bases outside the gene matches. Germline lookup yields CDR1 KGHSH and CDR2 LQKENI. CDR3 nucleotides: TGTGCCAGCTCACCCCCAGGGGGCGGTCAGCCCCAGCATTTT. As protein: CASSPPGGGQPQHF.

This chain uses TRBV18 with TRBJ1-2, with D possibly matching TRBD1 (5 bases). Deletions cut 3 bases from V and 5 bases from J, with 13 bases between. The CDR3 is 14 residues long. Per the germline V gene, CDR1 is KGHSH and CDR2 is LQKENI. For the CDR3, the DNA is TGTGCCAGCTCACCTGGGGGGGAATCGTATGGCTACACCTTC. This sequence encodes CASSPGGESYGYTF.

The rearrangement joins TRBV27 to TRBJ2-1; TRBD1 aligns across 9 bases. The CDR3 consists of 14 residues. CDR1 and CDR2 from the germline V gene are MNHEY and SMNVEV (reference sequence). The junction had 8 bases not matched to a gene; V was cut back by 11 bases and J by 3 bases. The CDR3 sequence: CAAAGQGNYNEQFF. The CDR3 DNA follows: TGTGCCGCCGCCGGACAGGGGAACTACAATGAGCAGTTCTTC.

The chain couples TRBV13 to TRBJ1-2; D is perhaps TRBD1 (6 bases). The CDR3 is made up of 17 amino acids. V was clipped by 5 bases and J by 4 bases, with 23 bases between them. The germline CDR1 and CDR2 sequences are PRHDT and FYEKMQ (reference sequence). CDR3 bases: TGTGCCAGCAGCCCCTCGGGGGCGGGGGGACTGTCCTATGGCTACACCTTC. Residues: CASSPSGAGGLSYGYTF.

In its sample, this clone was seen once. The V call is TRBV5-4, the J call TRBJ1-1, with a possible D match to TRBD1 (6 bases). Trimming took 4 bases from V and 2 from J, leaving 12 bases between them. Germline V gene lookup returns CDR1 SGHNT and CDR2 YYREEE (reference sequence). The CDR3 spans 14 residues. In nucleotides, the CDR3 is TGTGCCAGCAGCGCTGGACAGAGAAACACTGAAGCTTTCTTT. Its translation is CASSAGQRNTEAFF.

V gene TRBV19 combines with J gene TRBJ1-1; D is unresolved. V lost 1 base and J 3 bases, leaving 6 bases between the germline ends. The CDR3 runs 13 residues. Germline loops: CDR1 LNHDA, CDR2 SQIVND (reference sequence). The chain's CDR3 is CASSIVGYTEAFF. CDR3 nucleotide sequence: TGTGCCAGTAGTATAGTCGGGTACACTGAAGCTTTCTTT.

The rearrangement links TRBV21-1 to TRBJ1-5; the table's D gene call, TRBD1, was not cross checked with the DNA. TRBV21-1 is noted as a pseudogene. The CDR3 loop spans 16 amino acids. The CDR3 DNA is TGTGCCAGCAGCAAAGCTAGGGACAGGGACGATCAGCCCCAGCATTTT. Its translation: CASSKARDRDDQPQHF.

The chain recombines TRBV19 with TRBJ2-4; tentatively, D is TRBD2 (5 bases). V lost 3 bases and J 9 bases, leaving 9 bases between the germline ends. The CDR3 sequence is 12 residues long. Germline V gene data show CDR1 as LNHDA and CDR2 as SQIVND (reference sequence). The CDR3 spells CASSMRVGIQYF. CDR3 DNA: TGTGCCAGTAGTATGAGGGTTGGCATTCAGTACTTC.

The J gene is TRBJ1-1, the V gene TRBV18; D ambiguous. The CDR3 runs to 15 residues. With 2 bases removed from V and 3 bases from J, the gap between germline ends came to 13 bases. Germline CDR1 KGHSH, CDR2 LQKENI. The CDR3 nucleotides read TGTGCCAGCTCACCATACAGTCAGACATACACTGAAGCTTTCTTT. This gives the protein CASSPYSQTYTEAFF.

The chain couples TRBV19 to TRBJ2-6; D might be TRBD1 (6 bases). V lost 6 bases and J lost 1, with 10 bases in between. The V gene's germline CDR1 is LNHDA and CDR2 SQIVND (reference sequence). There are 15 residues in the CDR3. The CDR3 nucleotides read TGTGCCAGTAGGACAGGTGTATCTGGGGCCAACGTCCTGACTTTC. Its protein product is CASRTGVSGANVLTF.

V usage is TRBV19 and J usage is TRBJ1-6; possible D gene TRBD1, 6 bases. Germline assignment: CDR1 LNHDA and CDR2 SQIVND (reference sequence). Between the trimmed V and J ends, which lost 5 bases and 7 bases, there was a span of 15 bases. This CDR3 has 15 amino acids. The CDR3 region has the DNA TGTGCCAGTAGTCCCACAGGGAACCGGAATTCACCCCTCCACTTT. Translated: CASSPTGNRNSPLHF. The whole variable domain, remainder taken from reference TRBV19 and TRBJ1-6, is DGGITQSPKYLFRKEGQNVTLSCEQNLNHDAMYWYRQDPGQGLRLIYYSQIVNDFQKGDIAEGYSVSREKKESFPLTVTSAQKNPTAFYLCASSPTGNRNSPLHFGNGTRLTVT.

The V gene is TRBV19, the J gene TRBJ1-1; 7 nucleotides align to TRBD1. Germline V gene lookup returns CDR1 LNHDA and CDR2 SQIVND (reference sequence). Germline trimming cut 7 bases from V and 4 bases from J; bases unmatched to any gene: 6. The CDR3 contains 13 residues. The CDR3 loop reads CASIQGGGTEAFF. As DNA, the CDR3 is TGTGCCAGTATTCAGGGGGGAGGCACTGAAGCTTTCTTT. The whole variable domain, filled in from reference TRBV19 and TRBJ1-1, reads DGGITQSPKYLFRKEGQNVTLSCEQNLNHDAMYWYRQDPGQGLRLIYYSQIVNDFQKGDIAEGYSVSREKKESFPLTVTSAQKNPTAFYLCASIQGGGTEAFFGQGTRLTVV.

The J gene is TRBJ2-4, the V gene TRBV7-9; D is perhaps TRBD1 (6 bases). The CDR3 loop spans 16 amino acids. Germline CDR1 SEHNR, CDR2 FQNEAQ (reference sequence). With 1 base removed from V and 8 bases from J, the gap between germline ends came to 18 bases. The CDR3 DNA sequence: TGTGCCAGCAGCTTAGAGTCAGGGGCTGGGAGAGACATTCAGTACTTC. This translates into CASSLESGAGRDIQYF.

The J gene is TRBJ1-2, the V gene TRBV11-2, with 8 bases matching TRBD1. The CDR3 extends over 17 amino acids. The germline CDR1 and CDR2 sequences are SGHAT and FQNNGV. Unmatched junction bases numbered 16, after V lost 7 bases and J lost 3 bases. CDR3 coding DNA: TGTGCCAGCACCCTTAGTGGGCAGGGGGCTCTCTACTATGGCTACACCTTC. It codes for CASTLSGQGALYYGYTF.

The chain couples TRBV2 to TRBJ2-5; D ambiguous. Germline CDR1 is SNHLY and CDR2 is FYNNEI. The CDR3 has 11 residues. The V gene lost 6 bases and the J gene lost 4 bases, with 6 bases spanning the gap. CDR3 region: CASRALETQYF. The CDR3 nucleotides read TGTGCCAGCAGAGCCCTAGAGACCCAGTACTTC.

This chain joins TRBV5-1 and TRBJ2-7; perhaps TRBD1 as D (6 bases). CDR1 is SGHRS and CDR2 is YFSETQ in the germline V gene. Between the trimmed V and J ends, which lost 5 bases and 6 bases, there was a span of 24 bases. The CDR3 loop spans 16 amino acids. The CDR3 sequence: CASRGDTGFRDVEQYF. The CDR3 DNA is TGCGCCAGCAGGGGGGACACAGGGTTTCGCGACGTCGAGCAGTACTTC.

In nucleotides, the CDR3 is TGTGCCAGCAGTTTAGGCGGGACAGGGAGGTATGGCTACACCTTC. Translating it yields CASSLGGTGRYGYTF. The J gene is TRBJ1-2, the V gene TRBV27, with 9 bases fitting TRBD1. J gave up 5 bases and V 2 bases, and 6 bases lay outside the gene matches. The CDR3 sequence is 15 residues long. CDR1 and CDR2 from the germline V gene are MNHEY and SMNVEV (reference sequence).

This chain connects TRBV9 to TRBJ1-3; weak D call: TRBD1 (6 bases). Germline CDR1 SGDLS, CDR2 YYNGEE. This CDR3 spans 17 amino acids. The germline V and J ends were trimmed by 4 bases and 0 bases, with 17 bases remaining between them. The CDR3 DNA is TGTGCCAGCAGCCCACAGGGATCCCCCTTCTCTGGAAACACCATATATTTT. It translates to CASSPQGSPFSGNTIYF.

The V gene is TRBV18, the J gene TRBJ1-1; unclear D gene. Trimming took off 1 base at V and 1 base at J, with 10 bases between the two ends. Germline lookup yields CDR1 KGHSH and CDR2 LQKENI. This CDR3 contains 15 residues. The CDR3 sequence: CASSPLEGGNTEAFF. Here the CDR3 DNA reads TGTGCCAGCTCACCACTAGAGGGCGGGAACACTGAAGCTTTCTTT.